This section outlines one T cell receptor (beta chain) sequence together with its context. Its binding antigen is unknown. Base qualities are not recorded, but no much larger clone differs from it by a single base. The CDR3, cysteine through phenylalanine, is 13 amino acids long. Only CDR3 DNA is held: 39 bases, read in frame from base 1. Taken from the germline V gene (reference sequence), the CDR1 and CDR2 loops are LNHDA and SQIVND. V lost 7 bases and J lost 7 bases, and the count of bases not matched to a germline gene is 6. The immunoSEQ Assay, a bias-controlled multiplex PCR, was used to amplify TCRbeta CDR3 regions from genomic DNA. The authors processed their data as follows. Within the assay, amplification of reference gene primers was used to estimate how many nucleated cells each sample contained. To quantify the absolute abundance of each unique TCRbeta CDR3 rearrangement, sequence reads were collapsed and filtered. Productive Simpson clonality was computed per sample as the square root of Simpson's diversity index over productive rearrangements. The clones in this table, taken by TCRdb from immuneACCESS, are in-frame only. Not every clone is retained; where verified, under half of the shortfall comes from an unresolved V gene, and the cause of the rest is unknown. V, J and clone size were drawn from that table, and D and trimming were deduced from the DNA. The sample data list some 130,000 clones, and 60% to 80% of these were observed just once. 9.5% to 12% of the sample goes to the ten largest clones.

This sample was included in a study of blood T cell repertoires in COVID-19 (dated by TCRdb to 2020 to 2021). For the wider study: Collaborator samples came from the United States, Italy and Spain and covered acute and convalescent phases of COVID-19. Where HLA class I and class II types were available, the types were taken from metadata supplied by the sample provider, not from assay-based typing. Samples were obtained from the ongoing ImmuneRACE study (first 160 participants) and from some 1,200 subjects provided by 6 global collaborators. The repertoires were made available in a free public database intended to serve as a resource for research on the immune response to SARS-CoV-2. The material from the prospective study consisted of cDNA or gDNA derived from T cells, B-cell-depleted T cells, or PBMCs. Subjects who had been exposed to COVID-19, were actively infected with it, or had recovered from it provided the deeply sampled blood TCRbeta repertoires that made up the dataset. Sample metadata almost always included a de-identified subject ID, COVID-19 status, age in years and sex.

Another Seattle source contributed samples from volunteer blood donors who had recovered from COVID-19. Each collaborating institution followed its own protocols to collect whole blood in K2EDTA tubes. For TCRbeta analysis, collaborator samples were shipped as frozen whole blood, as isolated PBMCs, or as DNA extracted from either sample type. The study at large found these results: Clinical and demographic metadata were provided uncurated, with the amount varying by source and participant.

This TCR was recovered from a man aged 60-69 years who had recovered from COVID-19. The sample consisted of peripheral blood. Here the chain combines TRBV19 and TRBJ1-5, with TRBD1 matching 8 junction bases. The CDR3 corresponds to CASNGQGNQPQHF. The bases read TGTGCCAGTAACGGACAGGGAAACCAGCCCCAGCATTTT.